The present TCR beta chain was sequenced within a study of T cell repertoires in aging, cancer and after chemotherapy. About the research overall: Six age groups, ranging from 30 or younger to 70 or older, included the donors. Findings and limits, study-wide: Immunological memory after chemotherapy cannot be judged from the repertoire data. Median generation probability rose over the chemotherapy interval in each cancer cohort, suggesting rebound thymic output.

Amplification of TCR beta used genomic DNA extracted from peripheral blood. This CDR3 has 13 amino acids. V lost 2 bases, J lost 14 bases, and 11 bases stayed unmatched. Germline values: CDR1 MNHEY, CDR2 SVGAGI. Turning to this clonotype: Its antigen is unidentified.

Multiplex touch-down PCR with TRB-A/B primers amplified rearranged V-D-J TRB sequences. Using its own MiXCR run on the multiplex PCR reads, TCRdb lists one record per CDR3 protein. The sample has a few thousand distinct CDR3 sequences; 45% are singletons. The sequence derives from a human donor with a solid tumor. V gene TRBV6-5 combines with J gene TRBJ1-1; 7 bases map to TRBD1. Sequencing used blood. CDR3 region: CASSYGQVQVVFF. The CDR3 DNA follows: TGTGCCAGCAGTTACGGACAGGTCCAAGTAGTGTTCTTT.